The TCR beta chain described here comes from a study of blood T cells in healthy people across ages. On this clonotype itself: The antigen is undetermined. A read error may account for a junction end that differs from germline.

For the second PCR, which ran for roughly 6 to 11 cycles, a sample-barcoded 5' primer and a J-beta primer mix were used. TCRdb analysed the 5' RACE reads with MiXCR anew, one entry per CDR3 protein. The data hold some 1.6 million distinct CDR3 sequences, with roughly 30% observed a single time. Isolation recovered at least 7 million PBMCs from every sample. Germline values: CDR1 MNHEY, CDR2 SVGEGT. The CDR3 runs 19 residues. Overall study findings and caveats: Significant beta diversity loss was already apparent by age 40, declining roughly linearly.

This chain links TRBV6-2 or TRBV6-3 with TRBJ2-1, with 9 nucleotides matching TRBD2. This TCR derives from a woman aged 25-40 years in good health. Sequencing input: blood. The CDR3 is CASSYSYLGSGRSHKEQFF. CDR3 coding DNA: TGTGCCAGCAGTTACTCCTACCTGGGAAGCGGGAGGTCCCACAAGGAGCAGTTCTTC.